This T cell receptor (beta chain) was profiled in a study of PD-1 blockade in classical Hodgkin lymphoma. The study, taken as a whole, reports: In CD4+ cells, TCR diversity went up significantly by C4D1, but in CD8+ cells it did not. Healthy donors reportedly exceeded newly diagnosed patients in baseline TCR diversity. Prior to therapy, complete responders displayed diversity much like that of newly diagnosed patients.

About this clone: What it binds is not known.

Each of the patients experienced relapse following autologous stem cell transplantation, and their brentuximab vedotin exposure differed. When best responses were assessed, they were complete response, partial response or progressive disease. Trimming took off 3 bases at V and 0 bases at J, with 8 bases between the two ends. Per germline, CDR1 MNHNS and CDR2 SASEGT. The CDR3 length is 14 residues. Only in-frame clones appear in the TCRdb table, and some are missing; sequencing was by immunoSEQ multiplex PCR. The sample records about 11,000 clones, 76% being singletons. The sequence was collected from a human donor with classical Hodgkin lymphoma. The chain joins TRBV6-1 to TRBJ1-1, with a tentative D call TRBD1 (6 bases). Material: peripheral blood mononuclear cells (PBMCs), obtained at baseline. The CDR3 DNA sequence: TGTGCCAGCAGTGACGGGGGCTTGAACACTGAAGCTTTCTTT. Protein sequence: CASSDGGLNTEAFF.